The TCR beta chain described here comes from a study of shared clonotypes between healthy human individuals. Study outcomes and limitations: Clonotypes that were shared across four donors made up roughly 5% of naive CD4 clonotypes. Rarefaction indicated that sorted-subset sequencing remained incomplete although depth was large.

A remark on this clone: Its specificity is not known.

Some clones are missing from TCRdb's copy, which holds only in-frame ones; the method was immunoSEQ multiplex PCR. Of about 2.4 million clones in the sample, 80% to 95% were seen once. The sample taken for sequencing was naive CD4+ T cells from PBMCs. Stated subset: CD45RA+ positively selected. The TCR comes from a man between 18 and 35 years old in good health. Some clones in this sample may be carry-over from other donors' samples.

This CDR3 reads CASSYSGGDQPQHF. The CDR3 region has the DNA TGTGCCAGCAGTTACTCGGGGGGGGATCAGCCCCAGCATTTT. The chain is built from TRBV6-5 and TRBJ1-5; maybe TRBD1 (5 bases). V dropped 0 bases and J dropped 5 bases, with 8 bases sitting between them. The CDR3 is 14 amino acids. CDR1 is MNHEY and CDR2 is SVGAGI in the germline V gene.